This T cell receptor beta chain derives from a study of cytomegalovirus exposure and HLA in healthy donors. Vbeta (60) and Jbeta (13) primers were used in the PCR. The repertoire was sequenced with immunoSEQ multiplex PCR; TCRdb's copy has only in-frame clones and lacks some. The sample includes around 180,000 clones, approximately 78% seen only once; the top ten take approximately 13%. The CDR3 loop spans 16 amino acids. Per the germline V gene, CDR1 is GTSNPN and CDR2 is SVGIG (reference sequence). The V segment lost 1 base and the J segment 8 bases; nucleotides outside the gene matches: 9. The source of this sequence is a woman aged 45-65 years in good health and CMV-seropositive. Sequencing was performed on PBMCs. The rearrangement uses TRBV30 and TRBJ1-6; 9 bases map to TRBD1. The CDR3 sequence is CAWSERMDRGYSPLHF. The CDR3 region has the DNA TGTGCCTGGAGTGAACGCATGGACAGGGGTTATTCACCCCTCCACTTT.